Described below is a single TCR beta chain sequence and its context. The antigen is not known. Germline V lookup: CDR1 MDHEN, CDR2 SYDVKM. The CDR3 runs 15 residues. The junction had 8 bases not matched to a gene; V was cut back by 5 bases and J by 1 base. This sample is part of a study of T cell responses to AZD1222 COVID-19 vaccine. General study points: Baseline antibody screening turned up just six or seven seropositive AZD1222 recipients. Nearly half of spike-specific TCRs reportedly target variant regions that are unmutated in the B.1.351 and B.1.1.7 variants. A mostly white British donor set with more females was recruited, and clonal diversity was possibly underestimated.

The protocol was immunoSEQ multiplex PCR, while the TCRdb copy is restricted to in-frame clones and leaves out a portion. The sample has more than 95,000 clones, approximately 92% seen once. This TCR was recovered from an adult in good health. Sequencing used peripheral blood, obtained on day 0 of AZD1222 vaccination. The V gene is TRBV28, the J gene TRBJ2-7, with 7 bases identical to TRBD2. This CDR3 is CASSLVASGSYEQYF. The CDR3 nucleotides read TGTGCCAGCAGTCTGGTCGCTAGCGGTTCCTACGAGCAGTACTTC.